This is a list of T cell receptor beta chains from one sample in a study of T cell repertoires in cytomegalovirus infection. Their antigen targets remain unknown. TCRdb re-called the reads with MiXCR, one entry per CDR3 protein. Seen here are approximately 270,000 distinct CDR3 sequences, approximately 22% observed once, and the top ten hold roughly 19%. This specimen consisted of cultured PBMCs, obtained from culture after CMV antigen stimulation. These receptor sequences come from a human donor in good health (CMV status not recorded). Some clones in this sample may be carry-over from other donors' samples. CDR3s include the opening cysteine and the closing phenylalanine or tryptophan.

J: TRBJ2-7
V: TRBV6-6
CDR3: CASSYSAFTSYEQYF

J: TRBJ1-2
V: TRBV7-2
CDR3: CASSLAGTGVDGYTF

J: TRBJ1-3
V: TRBV25-1
CDR3: CASSDAGSSGNTIYF

J: TRBJ2-5
V: TRBV7-2
CDR3: CASSSSVETQYF

J: TRBJ2-7
V: TRBV6-8
CDR3: CASSYFGGGANEQYF

J: TRBJ2-7
V: TRBV20-1
CDR3: CSARDRAAGQLYEQYF

J: TRBJ1-5
V: TRBV19
CDR3: CASTTGQGVSNQPQHF

J: TRBJ2-1
V: TRBV30
CDR3: CAWSVGLAGGDEQFF

J: TRBJ2-7
V: TRBV28
CDR3: CASSLFKGEQYF

J: TRBJ2-5
V: TRBV7-2
CDR3: CASSSDSGRAGTQYF

J: TRBJ2-3
V: TRBV7-2
CDR3: CASSTTNGLTPDTQYF

J: TRBJ1-1
V: TRBV25-1
CDR3: CASSGTGRGATEAFF

J: TRBJ2-5
V: TRBV19
CDR3: CASSEQGWETQYF

J: TRBJ2-3
V: TRBV11-2
CDR3: CASSLDVGGVADTQYF

J: TRBJ2-2
V: TRBV19
CDR3: CASSPRTTWNTGELFF

J: TRBJ2-5
V: TRBV7-8
CDR3: CASSPRFRGKGETQYF

J: TRBJ2-5
V: TRBV12-3/TRBV12-4
CDR3: CASGWSGGDQETQYF

J: TRBJ1-3
V: TRBV10-3
CDR3: CAITDGPISSGNTIYF

J: TRBJ2-5
V: TRBV11-2
CDR3: CASSLDLKETQYF

J: TRBJ2-1
V: TRBV5-5
CDR3: CASSFVGTENNEQFF

J: TRBJ1-4
V: TRBV12-3/TRBV12-4
CDR3: CASRRTPNEKLFF

J: TRBJ2-5
V: TRBV25-1
CDR3: CASSAKNPETQYF